These 27 T cell receptor beta chains share one sample of origin, sequenced in a study of cytomegalovirus exposure and HLA in healthy donors. The PCR made use of 60 Vbeta and 13 Jbeta primers. Only in-frame clones appear in the TCRdb table, and some are missing; sequencing was by immunoSEQ multiplex PCR. The sample lists roughly 110,000 clones, over 70% seen once, with about 0.8% in the top ten. Sequencing input: PBMCs. The receptors originated from a boy younger than 18 in good health and CMV-seronegative.

The chain uses TRBV7-7 and TRBJ2-7; 7 bases map to TRBD1. Losses at the gene ends were 3 bases for V and 5 bases for J; bases not matched to a gene: 4. The CDR3 is 13 residues long. CDR1 and CDR2 from the germline V gene are SSHAT and FNYEAQ (reference sequence). The CDR3 DNA is TGTGCCAGCAGCTTCGACAGGGACCACGAGCAGTACTTC. It encodes CASSFDRDHEQYF. The full variable domain, in which reference TRBV7-7 and TRBJ2-7 provide the parts outside the CDR3, is GAGVSQSPRYKVTKRGQDVTLRCDPISSHATLYWYQQALGQGPEFLTYFNYEAQPDKSGLPSDRFSAERPEGSISTLTIQRTEQRDSAMYRCASSFDRDHEQYFGPGTRLTVT.

This chain connects TRBV30 to TRBJ1-1; the D is unclear. Trimming took off 3 bases at V and 4 bases at J, with 12 bases between the two ends. Germline CDR1 reads GTSNPN; CDR2 reads SVGIG (reference sequence). This CDR3 has 13 amino acids. In nucleotides, the CDR3 is TGTGCCTGGAGCGGCGGGGTGTTCACTGAAGCTTTCTTT. It encodes CAWSGGVFTEAFF. Complete variable domain (other parts from reference TRBV30 and TRBJ1-1): SQTIHQWPATLVQPVGSPLSLECTVEGTSNPNLYWYRQAAGRGLQLLFYSVGIGQISSEVPQNLSASRPQDRQFILSSKKLLLSDSGFYLCAWSGGVFTEAFFGQGTRLTVV.

This clone came up a few times. The V call is TRBV27, the J call TRBJ2-6, with TRBD1 matching over 9 bases. Germline lookup yields CDR1 MNHEY and CDR2 SMNVEV (reference sequence). The CDR3 is made up of 16 amino acids. Trimming removed 6 bases from V and 1 base from J; junction bases left unmatched: 4. The DNA for the CDR3 is TGTGCCAGCAGCTCCGGGACAGGGTCTGGGGCCAACGTCCTGACTTTC. It codes for CASSSGTGSGANVLTF.

The chain couples TRBV28 to TRBJ1-1; 7 bases align to TRBD1. The V gene's germline CDR1 is MDHEN and CDR2 SYDVKM. Losses at the gene ends were 3 bases for V and 3 bases for J; bases not matched to a gene: 7. The CDR3 contains 15 residues. CDR3 nucleotide sequence: TGTGCCAGCAGTTTTTGGGATCAGGGGGACACTGAAGCTTTCTTT. Translated: CASSFWDQGDTEAFF.

This chain joins TRBV7-9 and TRBJ1-2; the D gene is possibly TRBD1 (5 bases). This CDR3 has 12 residues. The V end was cut by 4 bases, the J end by 6 bases, with 9 bases between. Germline V gene data show CDR1 as SEHNR and CDR2 as FQNEAQ (reference sequence). CDR3 sequence reads: CASSSGGNGYTF. CDR3 DNA sequence: TGTGCCAGCAGCTCCGGGGGGAATGGCTACACCTTC.

This clone was seen just once. The chain is built from TRBV7-2 and TRBJ2-7; 8 bases line up with TRBD1. The germline CDR1 and CDR2 sequences are SGHTA and FQGNSA. The CDR3 is made up of 16 amino acids. V shed 5 bases and J 7 bases; nucleotides not matched to a gene: 16. The CDR3 coding sequence is TGTGCCAGCAGCACCTTCTCCGGGACAGGTCTCATGGAGCAGTACTTC. It is translated as CASSTFSGTGLMEQYF.

This chain joins TRBV7-9 and TRBJ2-7; the match to TRBD1 covers 9 bases. Germline V gene data show CDR1 as SEHNR and CDR2 as FQNEAQ (reference sequence). Losses at the gene ends were 5 bases for V and 6 bases for J; bases not matched to a gene: 11. The CDR3 contains 15 residues. The CDR3 loop is CASSLVGDRGSEQYF. The CDR3 coding sequence is TGTGCCAGCAGCCTCGTTGGCGACAGGGGGTCCGAGCAGTACTTC.

This clone was picked up a small number of times. The CDR3 DNA sequence: TGTGCCAGCAGCTTAGTTGGTAGCGGTATCCCCTACGAGCAGTACTTC. Protein: CASSLVGSGIPYEQYF. The chain joins TRBV7-6 to TRBJ2-7; TRBD2 might be the D (6 bases). CDR3 length: 16 amino acids. The V and J ends lost 1 base and 2 bases respectively, with 15 bases between them. Per germline, CDR1 SGHVS and CDR2 FNYEAQ.

The chain couples TRBV28 to TRBJ1-5; D remains ambiguous. CDR1 is MDHEN and CDR2 is SYDVKM in the germline V gene. V was shortened by 6 bases and J by 2 bases, with 8 bases between the two germline ends. The CDR3 is 13 amino acids. The CDR3 is CASSENRNQPQHF. DNA for the CDR3: TGTGCCAGCAGCGAGAACCGCAATCAGCCCCAGCATTTT. Combining the CDR3 with reference TRBV28 and TRBJ1-5 gives the whole variable domain DVKVTQSSRYLVKRTGEKVFLECVQDMDHENMFWYRQDPGLGLRLIYFSYDVKMKEKGDIPEGYSVSREKKERFSLILESASTNQTSMYLCASSENRNQPQHFGDGTRLSIL.

This clone turned up a few times. Other DNA sequences in this specimen translate into the identical CDR3. The chain couples TRBV10-1 to TRBJ1-1, with D perhaps TRBD1 (6 bases). CDR3 length: 16 residues. Germline V gives CDR1 WNHNN, CDR2 SYGVQD (reference sequence). The germline V and J ends were trimmed by 3 bases and 0 bases, with 14 bases remaining between them. The CDR3 loop is CASSDRQTGLNTEAFF. The CDR3 region has the DNA TGCGCCAGCAGTGATCGACAGACAGGACTGAACACTGAAGCTTTCTTT.

The rearrangement links TRBV30 to TRBJ2-1; 7 bases map to TRBD1. Germline CDR1 and CDR2: GTSNPN and SVGIG (reference sequence). V lost 4 bases, J lost 9 bases, and 6 bases stayed unmatched. This CDR3 has 12 amino acids. The CDR3 reads CAWKDRAPEQFF. CDR3 coding DNA: TGTGCCTGGAAAGACAGGGCCCCTGAGCAGTTCTTC.

V usage is TRBV19 and J usage is TRBJ2-7; 9 bases are a match to TRBD2. CDR3 length: 16 amino acids. Germline lookup yields CDR1 LNHDA and CDR2 SQIVND (reference sequence). The V gene end was trimmed by 4 bases and the J gene end by 1 base; junction bases not matched to a gene: 8. The CDR3 is CASSRQAGGSSYEQYF. For the CDR3, the DNA is TGTGCCAGTAGTAGACAAGCGGGAGGTTCTTCCTACGAGCAGTACTTC.

The chain uses TRBV5-1 and TRBJ1-4; D is undetermined. Germline assignment: CDR1 SGHRS and CDR2 YFSETQ. CDR3 size: 14 residues. Trimming cost V 3 bases and J 5 bases, with 11 bases left between them. CDR3 nucleotide sequence: TGCGCCAGCAGCTATGAGACTGAGAATGAAAAACTGTTTTTT. Translation gives CASSYETENEKLFF.

This clone was found a few times. This chain uses TRBV6-4 with TRBJ1-1, with D unclear. Trimming took 10 bases from V and 2 from J, leaving 23 bases between them. The CDR3 sequence is 16 residues long. Per the germline V gene, CDR1 is MRHNA and CDR2 is SNTAGT. CDR3 amino acids: CATKYSAEGGNTEAFF. The CDR3 bases are TGTGCCACCAAGTATTCAGCGGAGGGTGGAAACACTGAAGCTTTCTTT.

The chain combines TRBV5-1 with TRBJ1-2; TRBD1 matches 8 bases. In germline, CDR1 is SGHRS, CDR2 YFSETQ. The J segment lost 6 bases and the V segment lost 3 bases, leaving 13 bases of the junction unmatched. This CDR3 is built from 16 residues. The CDR3 loop is CASSSVSTGAADGYTF. The CDR3 DNA follows: TGCGCCAGCAGCTCAGTCTCGACAGGGGCGGCTGATGGCTACACCTTC.

This chain links TRBV6-6 with TRBJ2-3; possibly TRBD2 for D (5 bases). The CDR3 sequence is 16 residues long. Trimming shortened V by 5 bases and J by 2 bases, and 17 bases separated the two germline ends. Germline CDR1 MNHNY, CDR2 SVGAGI (reference sequence). CDR3 nucleotides: TGTGCCAGCAGTCCTCGGCGTGCGGGCCTCACAGATACGCAGTATTTT. This sequence encodes CASSPRRAGLTDTQYF.

This clone occurred once. The chain links TRBV27 to TRBJ2-1; the match to TRBD2 covers 8 bases. V was pared by 7 bases and J by 7 bases, with 18 bases of the junction left unmatched. This CDR3 region has 17 residues. Germline-derived CDR1 and CDR2 are MNHEY and SMNVEV (reference sequence). CDR3: CASTALRGGVKGNEQFF. The CDR3 DNA reads as TGTGCCAGCACTGCTCTCCGGGGGGGAGTTAAGGGTAATGAGCAGTTCTTC.

In its sample, this clone was seen once. Other DNA sequences in the same sample also yield this CDR3. J is TRBJ1-5 and V is TRBV19; no firm D call. The germline CDR1 and CDR2 sequences are LNHDA and SQIVND (reference sequence). This CDR3 is built from 14 residues. V was clipped by 3 bases and J by 0 bases, with 6 bases between them. CDR3: CASSIRDSNQPQHF. Here the CDR3 DNA reads TGTGCCAGTAGTATCCGGGATAGCAATCAGCCCCAGCATTTT.

This chain connects TRBV27 to TRBJ1-1, with D maybe TRBD1 (5 bases). The germline V gene has CDR1 MNHEY and CDR2 SMNVEV (reference sequence). Trimming took off 3 bases at V and 5 bases at J, with 10 bases between the two ends. This CDR3 contains 13 residues. The CDR3 bases are TGTGCCAGCAGTTTGAGACAGTGGACTGAAGCTTTCTTT. Amino acids: CASSLRQWTEAFF.

This CDR3 is CASFGTSGAYEQYF. The CDR3 nucleotides read TGCGCCAGCTTCGGGACTAGCGGGGCCTACGAGCAGTACTTC. This chain links TRBV5-1 with TRBJ2-7; 13 bases map to TRBD2. Germline CDR1 SGHRS, CDR2 YFSETQ. V lost 7 bases to trimming and J lost 2 bases; unmatched junction nucleotides: 3. The CDR3 is 14 residues long.

The chain carries TRBV7-6 and TRBJ1-2, with 9 bases matching TRBD1. CDR1 is SGHVS and CDR2 is FNYEAQ in the germline V gene. The ends lost 4 bases at V and 6 bases at J; junction bases unmatched: 6. This CDR3 region has 14 residues. The CDR3: CASSSPGTGHGYTF. As DNA, the CDR3 is TGTGCCAGCAGCTCGCCCGGGACAGGGCATGGCTACACCTTC.

J is TRBJ1-4 and V is TRBV7-9; TRBD1 matches at 9 bases. The junction had 2 bases not matched to a gene; V was cut back by 1 base and J by 5 bases. Per germline, CDR1 SEHNR and CDR2 FQNEAQ (reference sequence). CDR3 length: 15 amino acids. As DNA, the CDR3 is TGTGCCAGCAGCTTAGGGACAGGGGCGAATGAAAAACTGTTTTTT. Amino acids: CASSLGTGANEKLFF. The entire variable domain, with the rest obtained from reference TRBV7-9 and TRBJ1-4, is as follows: DTGVSQNPRHKITKRGQNVTFRCDPISEHNRLYWYRQTLGQGPEFLTYFQNEAQLEKSRLLSDRFSAERPKGSFSTLEIQRTEQGDSAMYLCASSLGTGANEKLFFGSGTQLSVL.

The rearrangement joins TRBV6-1 to TRBJ2-7; a possible D gene is TRBD1 (7 bases). Trimming left V 6 bases short and J 12 bases short, with 18 bases between. Looked up from germline, CDR1 is MNHNS and CDR2 is SASEGT. This CDR3 contains 12 residues. The CDR3 spells CASREGQRNRYF. CDR3 DNA sequence: TGTGCCAGCAGGGAGGGACAGAGAAATCGGTACTTC.

V and J are TRBV2 and TRBJ2-7, with 7 nucleotides matching TRBD1. There are 14 residues in the CDR3. Germline CDR1 and CDR2: SNHLY and FYNNEI. V lost 6 bases, J lost 4 bases, and 9 bases stayed unmatched. The CDR3 spells CASRGTADLYEQYF. The CDR3 bases are TGTGCCAGCAGGGGGACAGCAGACCTATACGAGCAGTACTTC.

This clone occurred a few times. Mismatch with germline at one junction end may stem from a read error. V and J are TRBV28 and TRBJ2-7; 9 bases match TRBD1. CDR3 size: 15 residues. Germline CDR1 reads MDHEN; CDR2 reads SYDVKM. Here the CDR3 DNA reads TGTGCCAGCAGTTTATTCGGACAGGGGAAAAACCTTCACACCTTC. Translated: CASSLFGQGKNLHTF.

This chain links TRBV4-1 with TRBJ2-3, with D perhaps TRBD1 (6 bases). There are 15 residues in the CDR3. Trimming took 1 base from V and 3 from J, leaving 11 bases between them. Germline V gene lookup returns CDR1 MGHRA and CDR2 YSYEKL. The CDR3: CASSQAGHFTDTQYF. The CDR3 DNA sequence: TGCGCCAGCAGCCAAGCGGGACATTTTACAGATACGCAGTATTTT.

V gene TRBV13 combines with J gene TRBJ2-7; 7 nucleotides align to TRBD1. The CDR3 is 15 residues long. V was clipped by 5 bases and J by 4 bases; unmatched bases: 11. Germline V CDR1 and CDR2: PRHDT, FYEKMQ (reference sequence). CDR3 sequence (DNA): TGTGCCAGCAGCCACATGCTAACAGGGGCTTACGAGCAGTACTTC. Translated: CASSHMLTGAYEQYF.